This TCR beta chain was sequenced for a study of blood T cell repertoires in COVID-19. In the study overall: Specimens from acute and convalescent COVID-19 originated in the United States, Italy and Spain. PBMCs, B-cell-depleted T cells, or T cells were the source of the cDNA or gDNA that made up the material.

Germline V gene data show CDR1 as MGHRA and CDR2 as YSYEKL. The CDR3 extends over 15 amino acids. With 5 bases removed from V and 1 base from J, the gap between germline ends came to 15 bases. This clone appeared a few times. Per the original methods: Amplified reference gene primers provided the basis for estimating nucleated cell counts. TCRdb's copy holds only in-frame clones and misses some; the assay was immunoSEQ multiplex PCR. That table furnishes V, J and clone size, whereas the DNA furnished D and trimming. The sample holds under 250,000 clones, about four fifths seen once. The sequence was obtained from a man aged 50-60 years with active or convalescent COVID-19. The rearrangement links TRBV4-1 to TRBJ2-7; D may be TRBD1 (5 bases). The specimen sequenced was peripheral blood. CDR3 residues: CASSVQGLGSYEQYF. In nucleotides, the CDR3 is TGCGCCAGCAGCGTCCAGGGATTGGGATCCTACGAGCAGTACTTC.